These T cell receptor beta chains were read from a single sample in a study of CD8+ T cells in alopecia areata. Profiled with immunoSEQ multiplex PCR; TCRdb holds only in-frame clones, not every one. Of around 80,000 clones in the sample, 51% were seen once. The sequenced sample consisted of NKG2D-high CD8+ T cells sorted from blood. These receptor sequences come from a human donor with alopecia areata. Both conserved end residues are trimmed from each CDR3. The order of the fields is J gene, D gene, V gene, CDR3 protein. D genes are given only for firm matches.

j_gene: TRBJ2-1
d_gene: -
v_gene: TRBV2
CDR3aa: ASNSGGSYNEQF

j_gene: TRBJ2-1
d_gene: -
v_gene: TRBV5-1
CDR3aa: ASSTGTEYNEQF

j_gene: TRBJ2-3
d_gene: TRBD2
v_gene: TRBV11-2
CDR3aa: ASSPLSQAGVSDTQY

j_gene: TRBJ2-7
d_gene: -
v_gene: TRBV19
CDR3aa: ASSISASSGYEQY

j_gene: TRBJ2-1
d_gene: -
v_gene: TRBV28
CDR3aa: ASSPTKTLYNEQF

j_gene: TRBJ2-1
d_gene: -
v_gene: TRBV11-2
CDR3aa: ASSLSNEQF

j_gene: TRBJ2-7
d_gene: -
v_gene: TRBV23-1
CDR3aa: ASSQPGAPFSYEQY

j_gene: TRBJ2-1
d_gene: -
v_gene: TRBV2
CDR3aa: ASRFGRAGDEQF

j_gene: TRBJ2-1
d_gene: -
v_gene: TRBV29-1
CDR3aa: SVDGELYNEQF

j_gene: TRBJ2-7
d_gene: -
v_gene: TRBV29-1
CDR3aa: SVEEGLGLTYEQY

j_gene: TRBJ2-3
d_gene: TRBD2
v_gene: TRBV27
CDR3aa: ASSQLAETTDTQY

j_gene: TRBJ2-1
d_gene: TRBD1
v_gene: TRBV5-6
CDR3aa: ASSSQGWAEQF

j_gene: TRBJ2-7
d_gene: -
v_gene: TRBV29-1
CDR3aa: SVEISPITHEQY

j_gene: TRBJ2-3
d_gene: -
v_gene: TRBV7-9
CDR3aa: ASSFAKDTQY

j_gene: TRBJ1-4
d_gene: -
v_gene: TRBV7-8
CDR3aa: ASSADSIEKLF

j_gene: TRBJ2-4
d_gene: TRBD1
v_gene: TRBV5-1
CDR3aa: ASSFSTGLKNIQY

j_gene: TRBJ1-5
d_gene: -
v_gene: TRBV27
CDR3aa: ASSSGQNQPQH

j_gene: TRBJ2-2
d_gene: TRBD2
v_gene: TRBV7-9
CDR3aa: ASSPTSGETGELF

j_gene: TRBJ1-1
d_gene: -
v_gene: TRBV6-5
CDR3aa: ASRPGVSEAF

j_gene: TRBJ2-3
d_gene: TRBD2
v_gene: TRBV11-2
CDR3aa: ASTPSGGSTADTQY

j_gene: TRBJ2-5
d_gene: -
v_gene: TRBV29-1
CDR3aa: SVWVEYQETQY